This T cell receptor (beta chain) was observed in a study of response to subunit inactivated influenza vaccine. Study results and caveats: New T cells are recruited in small numbers by each seasonal influenza vaccination, according to the authors' suggestion.

TCRdb re-called the RT-PCR reads through MiXCR, storing one row per CDR3 protein. The sample has hundreds of thousands of distinct CDR3 sequences; over 25% are singletons. The CDR3 sequence is 14 residues long. Per the germline V gene, CDR1 is SGHTA and CDR2 is FQGNSA. Trimming left V 5 bases short and J 4 bases short, with 14 bases between. Details on this clonotype: Its antigen is still unknown.

This TCR was sampled from a man in his fifties or sixties who received an inactivated influenza vaccine. The sample consisted of CD4+ T cells sorted from PBMCs, taken 5 days after vaccination. The chain joins TRBV7-2 to TRBJ1-1; no reliable D call. The CDR3 nucleotides are TGTGCCAGCAGCCGGGAGCCTCTAATCACTGAAGCTTTCTTT. Translated: CASSREPLITEAFF.